The source of this T cell receptor (delta chain) is a study of γδ T cells in repeated Plasmodium falciparum infection. Germline loops: CDR1 GEAIGNYY, CDR2 EKD. The CDR3 is 14 amino acids. V shed 3 bases and J 2 bases; nucleotides not matched to a gene: 4. This clone has ten or more counts. The antigen is unknown. The TCRdb protein, from a much larger clone, departs from this DNA's translation at residue 8, likely by read error; the protein shown derives from the DNA. This same CDR3 is encoded by further DNA sequences in the sample. Overall study findings and caveats: Vdelta2-negative gammadelta repertoires appeared less diverse and less shared in Malian than Australian children.

TCRdb made new clone calls on the multiplex PCR reads using CATT. The table has 45,000 to 60,000 delta-chain clones, roughly 2% seen once; the top ten hold around 22%. Gammadelta T cells were flow-sorted from PBMC into Vgamma9/Vdelta2+ and Vdelta2-negative populations for bulk analysis. This chain connects TRDV2 to TRDJ1, with 8 positions matching TRDD3. The J gene was missing in TCRdb and was found by matching the end of the DNA to germline. This TCR was recovered from a pool of human donors (malaria-infected and uninfected, not separated). The sequenced sample was gamma-delta T cells from blood. CDR3 coding DNA: TGTGCCTGTGACTCACTGGGGGCTACCGATAAACTCATCTTT. Its translation is CACDSLGATDKLIF.